This T cell receptor (beta chain) emerged from a study of blood T cells in healthy people across ages. Points from the study as a whole: Per-million-T-cell TCR beta diversity fell roughly linearly with age.

CDR3 length: 14 residues. Trimming left V 2 bases short and J 4 bases short, with 12 bases between. From germline, CDR1 is DFQATT and CDR2 SNEGSKA (reference sequence). A remark on this clonotype: The antigen is not known.

The second PCR ran about 7 to 12 cycles with a sample-barcoded 5' primer and J-beta primers. TCRdb reprocessed the 5' RACE reads with MiXCR, giving one entry per CDR3 protein. The data hold roughly 800,000 distinct CDR3 sequences, with roughly 60% observed a single time. Isolated per sample were at least 6 million PBMCs. The clonotype originates from a man aged 25 to 40 in good health. Sequences were obtained from blood. The chain joins TRBV20-1 to TRBJ2-1; D is unresolved. CDR3 amino acids: CSARTPGLYNEQFF. The DNA for the CDR3 is TGCAGTGCTAGAACCCCCGGCTTGTACAATGAGCAGTTCTTC.